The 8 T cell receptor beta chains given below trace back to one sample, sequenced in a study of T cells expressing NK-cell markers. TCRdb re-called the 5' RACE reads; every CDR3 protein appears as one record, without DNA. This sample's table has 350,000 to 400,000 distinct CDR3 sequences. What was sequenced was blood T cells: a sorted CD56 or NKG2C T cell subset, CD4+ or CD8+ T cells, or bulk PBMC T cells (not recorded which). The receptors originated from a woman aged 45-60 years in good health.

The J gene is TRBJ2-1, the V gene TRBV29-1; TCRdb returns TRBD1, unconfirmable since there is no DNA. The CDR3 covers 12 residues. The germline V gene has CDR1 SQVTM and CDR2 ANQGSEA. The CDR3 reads CSVGDRPYEQFF.

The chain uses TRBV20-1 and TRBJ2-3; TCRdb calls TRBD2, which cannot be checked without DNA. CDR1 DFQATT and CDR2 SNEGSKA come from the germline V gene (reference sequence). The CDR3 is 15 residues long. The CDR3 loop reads CSARDQLPKADTQYF.

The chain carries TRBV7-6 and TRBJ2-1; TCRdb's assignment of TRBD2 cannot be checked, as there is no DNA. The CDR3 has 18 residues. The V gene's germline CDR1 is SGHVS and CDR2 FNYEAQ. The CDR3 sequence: CASSSQPTSGRVYNEQFF.

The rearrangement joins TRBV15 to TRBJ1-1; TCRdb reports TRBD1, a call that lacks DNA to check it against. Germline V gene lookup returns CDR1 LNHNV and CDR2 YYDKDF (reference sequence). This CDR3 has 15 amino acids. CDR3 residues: CATSRDRAGGTEAFF.

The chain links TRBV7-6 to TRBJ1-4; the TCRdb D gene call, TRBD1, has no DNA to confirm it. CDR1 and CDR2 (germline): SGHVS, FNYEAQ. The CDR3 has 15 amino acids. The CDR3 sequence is CASSLVGRADEKLFF.

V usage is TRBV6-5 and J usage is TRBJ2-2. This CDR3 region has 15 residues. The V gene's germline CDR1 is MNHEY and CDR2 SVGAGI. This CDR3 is CASSFSRDRTGELFF.

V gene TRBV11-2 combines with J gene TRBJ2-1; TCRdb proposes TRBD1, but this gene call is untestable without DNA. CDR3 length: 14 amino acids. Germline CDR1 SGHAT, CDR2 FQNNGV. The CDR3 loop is CASSLDSQGDEQFF.

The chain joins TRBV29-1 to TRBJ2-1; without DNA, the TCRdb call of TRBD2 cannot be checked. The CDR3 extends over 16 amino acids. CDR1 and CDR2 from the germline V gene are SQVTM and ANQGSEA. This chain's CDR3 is CSHPRLAMSSYNEQFF.